This T cell receptor (beta chain) was captured by sequencing in a study of T cell responses to AZD1222 COVID-19 vaccine. TCRdb's table, derived via immunoSEQ multiplex PCR, lists solely in-frame clones and lacks some. The sample has about 180,000 clones; about 91% are singletons. This clone was observed once. The CDR3 consists of 13 residues. V was shortened by 8 bases and J by 10 bases, with 15 bases between the two germline ends. The germline V gene encodes CDR1 MNHNY and CDR2 SVGAGI (reference sequence). This receptor was taken from an adult in good health. Sequencing used peripheral blood, obtained on day 0 of AZD1222 vaccination. The V and J genes are TRBV6-6 and TRBJ1-6; a weak D match, TRBD1 (6 bases). Written as DNA, the CDR3 is TGTGCCAGCCGAACAGGGTTAGAATCACCCCTCCACTTT. It codes for CASRTGLESPLHF.